These T cell receptor beta chains were read from a single sample in a study of spatial heterogeneity in lung cancer. TCRdb processed the 5' RACE reads anew with MiXCR; each CDR3 protein has one entry. The data contain 8,000 to 9,500 distinct CDR3 sequences, under 9% of them seen just once; the ten biggest clones take up roughly 7.9%. Sample: lung tumor tissue, taken at surgery. The receptors derive from a male donor with early-stage non-small cell lung cancer. Both conserved end residues are part of each CDR3. A D gene is named only where the DNA matches it firmly. Rows give clone size only sometimes, using once, few, many, or a class for an expanded clone.

TRBV7-9	TRBD2	many	TRBJ2-3	TGTGCCAGCAGCACCCGACAACTAGCGGGGGCAGATACGCAGTATTTT	CASSTRQLAGADTQYF
TRBV6-1	.	many	TRBJ1-5	TGTGCCAGCAAGGAAGGCAATCAGCCCCAGCATTTT	CASKEGNQPQHF
TRBV6-6	TRBD2	many	TRBJ2-7	TGTGCCAGCAGTCCGGGACTAGCGGGAGCCGGGTCCTACGAGCAGTACTTC	CASSPGLAGAGSYEQYF
TRBV5-6	TRBD1	medium-sized	TRBJ2-2	TGTGCCAGCAGCTTGGTTGGGACAGGGGCGAGACCTTCGAACACCGGGGAGCTGTTTTTT	CASSLVGTGARPSNTGELFF
TRBV29-1	TRBD1	many	TRBJ2-7	TGCAGCGTTGTAGGACAGGGGGCGATTTCCTACGAGCAGTACTTC	CSVVGQGAISYEQYF
TRBV4-1	.	many	TRBJ2-7	TGCGCCAGCAGCCAAGATCCGGGCCACGAGCAGTACTTC	CASSQDPGHEQYF
TRBV6-5	.	medium-sized	TRBJ1-3	TGTGCCAGCAGCCGGGGGGGCTCTGGAAACACCATATATTTT	CASSRGGSGNTIYF
TRBV14	TRBD2	many	TRBJ2-7	TGTGCCAGCAGTCACGGGAGGATTTACGAGCAGTACTTC	CASSHGRIYEQYF
TRBV7-9	.	few	TRBJ2-5	TGTGCCAGCAGTCGAGCGGGACAGAAAGAGACCCAGTACTTC	CASSRAGQKETQYF
TRBV7-2	.	few	TRBJ2-1	TGTGCCAGCAGCTTATATCAGGACAATGAGCAGTTCTTC	CASSLYQDNEQFF
TRBV7-2	.	few	TRBJ2-7	TGTGCCAGCCGGAGGGGTTGGGGATCCTACGAGCAGTACTTC	CASRRGWGSYEQYF
TRBV12-3/TRBV12-4	.	medium-sized	TRBJ1-2	TGTGCCAGCAGTAGGATGAGGGAAGGCTATGGCTACACCTTC	CASSRMREGYGYTF
TRBV3-1	.	many	TRBJ2-3	TGTGCCAGCAGCCAAGTGGCCGCCACGCAGTATTTT	CASSQVAATQYF
TRBV7-2	.	many	TRBJ2-5	TGTGCCAGCAGCTTTCGTGGCCCGTTCCAAGAGACCCAGTACTTC	CASSFRGPFQETQYF
TRBV7-2	TRBD2	many	TRBJ2-5	TGTGCCAGCAGCCTTAGCGGGGAGCTACCGACCCAGTACTTC	CASSLSGELPTQYF
TRBV19	TRBD1	medium-sized	TRBJ1-1	TGTGCCAGCGGACAGGGGGTGAGGACTGAAGCTTTCTTT	CASGQGVRTEAFF
TRBV7-3	TRBD1	medium-sized	TRBJ2-5	TGTGCCAGCAGCTCTGCAGAGACAGGGAGAGAGACCCAGTACTTC	CASSSAETGRETQYF
TRBV10-2	.	medium-sized	TRBJ1-6	TGCGCCAGCAGAGACCCGGAGTGGAATTCACCCCTCCACTTT	CASRDPEWNSPLHF
TRBV5-1	.	many	TRBJ2-5	TGCGCCAGCAGGGTGGGGCAAGAGACCCAGTACTTC	CASRVGQETQYF
TRBV4-1	.	many	TRBJ2-3	TGCGCCAGCAGCCAAGATTTGGGGGCTGCGAGCACAGATACGCAGTATTTT	CASSQDLGAASTDTQYF
TRBV6-1	TRBD1	medium-sized	TRBJ1-5	TGTGCCAGCCTTACGCAGGGGGCCGGCAATCAGCCCCAGCATTTT	CASLTQGAGNQPQHF
TRBV7-9	.	medium-sized	TRBJ2-3	TGTGCCAGCAGCTCAGACAAGTATGGAACAGATACGCAGTATTTT	CASSSDKYGTDTQYF
TRBV11-2	.	many	TRBJ2-5	TGTGCCAGCAGCTTATCTGAGACCCAGTACTTC	CASSLSETQYF
TRBV28	.	many	TRBJ2-4	TGTGCCAGCAGGCTTTTGGGGGCCAAAAACATTCAGTACTTC	CASRLLGAKNIQYF
TRBV7-2	.	medium-sized	TRBJ2-1	TGTGCCAGCAGCAGCCGGGGGCACACAACTAATGAGCAGTTCTTC	CASSSRGHTTNEQFF
TRBV11-2	TRBD1	few	TRBJ2-7	TGTGCCAGCAGCCTTAGTGTAGCGACAGGGGGCGTCTACGAGCAGTACTTC	CASSLSVATGGVYEQYF
TRBV4-2	.	many	TRBJ2-6	TGTGCCAGCAGCCAAGGACAGGCAACCCCCTCTGGGGCCAACGTCCTGACTTTC	CASSQGQATPSGANVLTF
TRBV7-2	.	.	TRBJ2-5	TGTGCCAGCAGCTTAGGCGGGGCCAGCGTAGAGACCCAGTACTTC	CASSLGGASVETQYF
TRBV4-1	.	many	TRBJ2-3	TGCGCCAGCAGCCAAGCGGCGGTGAGCACAGATACGCAGTATTTT	CASSQAAVSTDTQYF